This TCR beta chain was documented in a study of blood T cell repertoires in COVID-19. In the study overall: Specimens from acute and convalescent COVID-19 originated in the United States, Italy and Spain. In each case, the material was cDNA or gDNA derived from T cells, B-cell-depleted T cells, or PBMCs.

Produced via immunoSEQ multiplex PCR; TCRdb's table is partial and in-frame only. The sample has almost 500,000 clones, approximately 90% seen once. The CDR3 runs to 14 residues. The germline V and J ends were trimmed by 5 bases and 0 bases, with 11 bases remaining between them. Germline CDR1 WSHSY, CDR2 SAAADI. Enrolled through a virtual design, the participants were between roughly 18 and 90 years of age and came from 24 US areas. The sequencing input was PBMCs or T cells enriched from blood (not recorded which). The TCR comes from a woman between 55 and 75 years old who had recovered from COVID-19. The gene calls are TRBV10-2 and TRBJ2-7; D possibly corresponds to TRBD2 (6 bases). The DNA for the CDR3 is TGCGCCAGCAGTCGGGGGTTGAGCTCCTACGAGCAGTACGTC. This codes for CASSRGLSSYEQYV.